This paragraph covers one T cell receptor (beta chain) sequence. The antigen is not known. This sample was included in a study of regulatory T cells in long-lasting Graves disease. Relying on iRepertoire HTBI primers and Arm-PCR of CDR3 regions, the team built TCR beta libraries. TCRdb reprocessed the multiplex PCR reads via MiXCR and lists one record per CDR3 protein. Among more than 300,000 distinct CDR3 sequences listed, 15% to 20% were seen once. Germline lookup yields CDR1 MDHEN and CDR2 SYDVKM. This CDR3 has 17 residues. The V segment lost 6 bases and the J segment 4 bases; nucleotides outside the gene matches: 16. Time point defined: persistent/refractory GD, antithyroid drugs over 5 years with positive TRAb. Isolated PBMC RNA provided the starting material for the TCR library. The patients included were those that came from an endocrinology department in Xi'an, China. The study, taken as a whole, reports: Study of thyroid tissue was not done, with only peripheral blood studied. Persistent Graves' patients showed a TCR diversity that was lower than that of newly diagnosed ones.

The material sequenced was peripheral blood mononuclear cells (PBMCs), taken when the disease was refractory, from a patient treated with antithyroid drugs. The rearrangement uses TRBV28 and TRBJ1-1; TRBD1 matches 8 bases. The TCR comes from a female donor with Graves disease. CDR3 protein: CASSPRTGSDPGTEAFF. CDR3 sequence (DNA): TGTGCCAGCAGCCCCAGGACAGGGTCGGATCCGGGCACTGAAGCTTTCTTT.